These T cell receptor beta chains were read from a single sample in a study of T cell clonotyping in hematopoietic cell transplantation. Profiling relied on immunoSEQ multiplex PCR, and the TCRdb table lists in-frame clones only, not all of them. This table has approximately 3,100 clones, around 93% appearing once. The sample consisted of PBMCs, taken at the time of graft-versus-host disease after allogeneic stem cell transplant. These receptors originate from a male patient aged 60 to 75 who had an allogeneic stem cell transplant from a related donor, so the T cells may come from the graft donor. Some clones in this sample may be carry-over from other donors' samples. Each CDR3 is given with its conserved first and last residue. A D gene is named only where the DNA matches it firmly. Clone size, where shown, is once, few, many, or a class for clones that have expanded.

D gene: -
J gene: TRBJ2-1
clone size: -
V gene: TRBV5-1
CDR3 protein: CASSGGSYNEQFF
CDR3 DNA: TGCGCCAGCAGCGGTGGTTCCTACAATGAGCAGTTCTTC

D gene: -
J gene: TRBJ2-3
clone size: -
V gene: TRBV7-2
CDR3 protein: CASSSSTDTQYF
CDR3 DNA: TGTGCCAGCAGCTCAAGCACAGATACGCAGTATTTT

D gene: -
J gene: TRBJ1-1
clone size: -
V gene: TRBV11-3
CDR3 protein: CASAAESMNTEAFF
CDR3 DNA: TGTGCCAGCGCGGCAGAGTCTATGAACACTGAAGCTTTCTTT

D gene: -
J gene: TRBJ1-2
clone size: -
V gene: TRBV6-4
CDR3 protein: CASSTTGTDSYGYTF
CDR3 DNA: TGTGCCAGCAGTACGACCGGGACGGATTCCTATGGCTACACCTTC

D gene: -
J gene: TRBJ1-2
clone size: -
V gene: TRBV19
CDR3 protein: CASISGDYGYTF
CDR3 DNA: TGTGCCAGTATTTCGGGTGACTATGGCTACACCTTC

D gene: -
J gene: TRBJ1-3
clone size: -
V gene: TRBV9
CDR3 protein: CASSLRALRRAPGNTIYF
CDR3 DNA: TGTGCCAGCAGCCTAAGAGCCTTGCGCCGGGCTCCCGGAAACACCATATATTTT

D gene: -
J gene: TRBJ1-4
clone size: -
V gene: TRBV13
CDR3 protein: CASSFAATNEKLFF
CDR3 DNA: TGTGCCAGCAGCTTCGCAGCAACTAATGAAAAACTGTTTTTT

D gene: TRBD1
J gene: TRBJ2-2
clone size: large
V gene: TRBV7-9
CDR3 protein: CASSHDRGHTGELFF
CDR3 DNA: TGTGCCAGCAGCCACGACAGGGGGCACACCGGGGAGCTGTTTTTT

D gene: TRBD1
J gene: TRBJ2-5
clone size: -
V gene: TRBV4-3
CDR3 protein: CASSQRQGSWETQYF
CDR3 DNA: TGCGCCAGCAGCCAACGACAGGGGTCCTGGGAGACCCAGTACTTC

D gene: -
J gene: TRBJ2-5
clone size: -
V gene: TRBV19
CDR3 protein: CASSITGDPETQYF
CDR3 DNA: TGTGCCAGTAGTATTACAGGAGACCCGGAGACCCAGTACTTC

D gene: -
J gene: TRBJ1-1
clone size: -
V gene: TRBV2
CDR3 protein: CASLGQGAPNTEAFF
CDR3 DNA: TGTGCCAGCCTAGGTCAGGGCGCACCGAACACTGAAGCTTTCTTT

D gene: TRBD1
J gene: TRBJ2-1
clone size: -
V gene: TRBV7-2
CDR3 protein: CASSPQGADEQFF
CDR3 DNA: TGTGCCAGCAGCCCTCAGGGGGCCGATGAGCAGTTCTTC

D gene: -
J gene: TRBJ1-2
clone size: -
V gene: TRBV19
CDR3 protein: CASSILAANYGYTF
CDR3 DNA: TGTGCCAGTAGTATTTTGGCAGCAAACTATGGCTACACCTTC

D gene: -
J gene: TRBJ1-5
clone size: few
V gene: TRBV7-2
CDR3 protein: CASSLASTQPQHF
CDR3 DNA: TGTGCCAGCAGCTTAGCGTCTACTCAGCCCCAGCATTTT

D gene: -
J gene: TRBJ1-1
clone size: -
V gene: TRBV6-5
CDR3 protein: CASNIEISNTEAFF
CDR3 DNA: TGTGCCAGCAATATAGAAATATCGAACACTGAAGCTTTCTTT

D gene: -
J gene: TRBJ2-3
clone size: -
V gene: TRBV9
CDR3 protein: CASSARGGTVADTQYF
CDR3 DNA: TGTGCCAGCAGCGCCCGTGGGGGGACTGTCGCAGATACGCAGTATTTT

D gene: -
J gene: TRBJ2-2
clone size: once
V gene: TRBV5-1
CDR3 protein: CASTLMPGQNTGELFF
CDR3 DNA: TGCGCCAGCACCCTTATGCCGGGACAGAACACCGGGGAGCTGTTTTTT

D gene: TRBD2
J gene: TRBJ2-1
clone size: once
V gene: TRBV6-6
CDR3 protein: CASSSGRGTYNEQFF
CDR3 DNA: TGTGCCAGCAGTTCCGGGAGGGGCACCTACAATGAGCAGTTCTTC

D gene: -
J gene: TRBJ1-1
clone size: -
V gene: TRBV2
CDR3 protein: CASSLDTSEAFF
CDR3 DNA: TGTGCCAGCAGTTTGGACACCAGTGAAGCTTTCTTT

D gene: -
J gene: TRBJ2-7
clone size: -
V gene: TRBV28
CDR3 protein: CASSLGTAIYEQYF
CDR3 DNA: TGTGCCAGCAGTTTAGGGACGGCTATCTACGAGCAGTACTTC

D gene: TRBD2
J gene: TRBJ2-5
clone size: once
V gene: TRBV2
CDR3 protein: CASSRTSGGLWETQYF
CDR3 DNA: TGTGCCAGCAGTCGGACTAGCGGGGGGTTGTGGGAGACCCAGTACTTC

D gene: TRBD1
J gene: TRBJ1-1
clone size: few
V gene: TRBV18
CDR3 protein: CASSPARGRRAFF
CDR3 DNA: TGTGCCAGCTCACCAGCCAGGGGGCGCCGAGCTTTCTTT

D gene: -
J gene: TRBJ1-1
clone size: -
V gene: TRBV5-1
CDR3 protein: CASSLFGDTEAFF
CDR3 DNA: TGCGCCAGCAGCTTGTTTGGGGACACTGAAGCTTTCTTT

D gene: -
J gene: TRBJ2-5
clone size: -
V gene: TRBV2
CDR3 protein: CASSKLGRETQYF
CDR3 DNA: TGTGCCAGCAGCAAACTAGGGAGGGAGACCCAGTACTTC

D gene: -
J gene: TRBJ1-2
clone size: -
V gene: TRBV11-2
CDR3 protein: CASSLLLGYGYTF
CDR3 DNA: TGTGCCAGCAGCCTGTTACTTGGATATGGCTACACCTTC

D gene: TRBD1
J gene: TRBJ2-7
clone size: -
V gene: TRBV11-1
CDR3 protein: CASSLSLAGGLSYEQYF
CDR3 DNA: TGTGCCAGCAGCTTAAGTTTAGCAGGGGGCCTATCCTACGAGCAGTACTTC

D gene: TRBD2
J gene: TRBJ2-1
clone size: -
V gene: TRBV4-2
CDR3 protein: CASSQDWVAGGNEQFF
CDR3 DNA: TGTGCCAGCAGCCAAGATTGGGTAGCGGGGGGCAATGAGCAGTTCTTC

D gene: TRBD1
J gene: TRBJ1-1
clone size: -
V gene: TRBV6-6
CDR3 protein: CASTPGGWTEAFF
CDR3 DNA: TGTGCCAGCACCCCAGGGGGCTGGACTGAAGCTTTCTTT

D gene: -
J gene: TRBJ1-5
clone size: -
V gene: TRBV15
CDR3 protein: CATSRDLQANQPQHF
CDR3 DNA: TGTGCCACCAGCAGAGATCTACAGGCCAATCAGCCCCAGCATTTT

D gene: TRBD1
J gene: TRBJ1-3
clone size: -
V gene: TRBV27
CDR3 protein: CASSRQGAISGNTIYF
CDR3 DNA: TGTGCCAGCAGCAGACAGGGGGCTATCTCTGGAAACACCATATATTTT

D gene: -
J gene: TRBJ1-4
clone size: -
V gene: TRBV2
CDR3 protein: CASSPLANEKLFF
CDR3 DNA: TGTGCCAGCAGTCCTTTGGCTAATGAAAAACTGTTTTTT

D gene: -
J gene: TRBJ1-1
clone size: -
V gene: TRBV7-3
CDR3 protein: CASSLTGDTINTEAFF
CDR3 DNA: TGTGCCAGCAGCTTAACGGGCGACACGATCAACACTGAAGCTTTCTTT

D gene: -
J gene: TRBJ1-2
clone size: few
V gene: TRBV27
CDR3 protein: CASSPSPTPFYGYTF
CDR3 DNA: TGTGCCAGCAGTCCCTCCCCGACACCCTTCTATGGCTACACCTTC

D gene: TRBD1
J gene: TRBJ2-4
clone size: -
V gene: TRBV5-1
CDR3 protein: CASSFGTAANIQYF
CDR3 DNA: TGCGCCAGCAGCTTCGGGACAGCGGCGAACATTCAGTACTTC

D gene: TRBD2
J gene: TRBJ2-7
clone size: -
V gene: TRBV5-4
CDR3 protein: CASSLASGGHEQYF
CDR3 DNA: TGTGCCAGCAGCTTGGCTAGCGGGGGCCACGAGCAGTACTTC

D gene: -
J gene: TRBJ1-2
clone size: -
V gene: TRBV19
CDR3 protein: CASSTQIQGDGYTF
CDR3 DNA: TGTGCCAGTAGTACCCAAATACAGGGAGATGGCTACACCTTC

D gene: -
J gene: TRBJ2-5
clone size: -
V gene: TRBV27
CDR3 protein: CASSPDTRWETQYF
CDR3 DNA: TGTGCCAGCAGTCCCGATACTAGGTGGGAGACCCAGTACTTC

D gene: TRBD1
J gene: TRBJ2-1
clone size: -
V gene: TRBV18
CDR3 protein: CASSQGAREQFF
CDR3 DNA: TGTGCCAGCTCACAGGGGGCGCGGGAGCAGTTCTTC

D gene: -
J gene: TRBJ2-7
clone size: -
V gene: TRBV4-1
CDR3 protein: CASSQAGGSYEQYF
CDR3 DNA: TGCGCCAGCAGCCAAGCCGGGGGCTCCTACGAGCAGTACTTC

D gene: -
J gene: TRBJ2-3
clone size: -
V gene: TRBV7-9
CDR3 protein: CASSLSSGYADTQYF
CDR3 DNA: TGTGCCAGCAGCTTATCCTCAGGGTACGCAGATACGCAGTATTTT

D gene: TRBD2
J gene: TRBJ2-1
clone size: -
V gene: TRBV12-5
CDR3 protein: CASGLSGSGGRNEQFF
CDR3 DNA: TGTGCTAGTGGTTTGTCGGGTAGCGGGGGTCGAAATGAGCAGTTCTTC

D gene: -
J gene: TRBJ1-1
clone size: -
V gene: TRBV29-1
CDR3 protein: CSALRQMNTEAFF
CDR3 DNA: TGCAGCGCTTTGAGACAGATGAACACTGAAGCTTTCTTT

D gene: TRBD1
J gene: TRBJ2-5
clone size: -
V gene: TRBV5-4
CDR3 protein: CASSSATGSETQYF
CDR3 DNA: TGTGCCAGCAGCTCGGCGACAGGGTCCGAGACCCAGTACTTC

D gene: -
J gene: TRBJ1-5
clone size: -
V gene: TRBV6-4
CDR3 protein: CASSESVSNQPQHF
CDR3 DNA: TGTGCCAGCAGTGAATCTGTTAGCAATCAGCCCCAGCATTTT

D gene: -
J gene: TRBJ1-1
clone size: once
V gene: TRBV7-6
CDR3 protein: CASSSEDDTEAFF
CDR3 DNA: TGTGCCAGCAGCTCCGAGGATGACACTGAAGCTTTCTTT